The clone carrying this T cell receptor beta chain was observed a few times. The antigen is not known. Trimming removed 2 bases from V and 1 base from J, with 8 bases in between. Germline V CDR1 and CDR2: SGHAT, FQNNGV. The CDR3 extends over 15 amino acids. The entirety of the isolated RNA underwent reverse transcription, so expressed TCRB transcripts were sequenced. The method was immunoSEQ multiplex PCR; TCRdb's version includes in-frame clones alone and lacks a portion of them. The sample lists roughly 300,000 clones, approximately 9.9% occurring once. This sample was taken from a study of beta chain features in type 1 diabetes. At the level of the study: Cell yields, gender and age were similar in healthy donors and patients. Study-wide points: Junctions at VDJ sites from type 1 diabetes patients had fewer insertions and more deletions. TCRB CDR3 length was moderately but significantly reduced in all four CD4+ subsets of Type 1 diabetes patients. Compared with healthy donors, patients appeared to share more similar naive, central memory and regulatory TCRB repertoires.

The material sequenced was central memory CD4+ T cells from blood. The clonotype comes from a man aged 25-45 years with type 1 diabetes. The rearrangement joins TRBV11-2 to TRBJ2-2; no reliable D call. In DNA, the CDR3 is TGTGCCAGCAGCTTAAACTTCTTGAACACCGGGGAGCTGTTTTTT. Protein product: CASSLNFLNTGELFF.